The subject of this entry is one T cell receptor beta chain. Its cognate antigen has yet to be identified. No base qualities exist here, and no much larger clone lies one base off it. Taken from cysteine to phenylalanine, the CDR3 has 13 residues. The only DNA kept is the CDR3, 39 bases in frame from the first base. Per the germline V gene, SQVTM is the CDR1 and ANQGSEA is the CDR2. A distance of 15 bases separates the germline ends of V and J, which lose 7 bases and 5 bases respectively. The immunoSEQ Assay, a bias-controlled multiplex PCR, was used to amplify TCRbeta CDR3 regions from genomic DNA. Per the source publication's procedure: Within the assay, amplification of reference gene primers was used to estimate how many nucleated cells each sample contained. Sequence reads were collapsed and filtered to measure the absolute abundance of every unique TCRbeta CDR3 rearrangement. Productive Simpson clonality was computed per sample as the square root of Simpson's diversity index over productive rearrangements. The immuneACCESS repertoire file appears here via TCRdb, limited to in-frame rearrangements. These files lack a portion of the clones; in checked studies, under half of the deficit traces to unresolved V genes, and the cause of the others is not known. The D gene and trimming were derived from the DNA, and the V and J assignments and clone size from that table. This sample lists about 200,000 clones; about 91% were detected once. Together, the top ten hold around 2.3% of the sample.

This record comes from a study of blood T cell repertoires in COVID-19 (dated by TCRdb to the early 2020s). Notes on the research overall: Samples covering the acute and convalescent phases of COVID-19 were provided by collaborators in the United States, Italy and Spain. Where available, HLA class I and class II types were obtained from metadata supplied by the sample provider rather than from assay-based typing. The repertoires were released in a freely available public database meant as a resource for research on the immune response to SARS-CoV-2. The material from the prospective study consisted of cDNA or gDNA derived from T cells, B-cell-depleted T cells, or PBMCs. Samples were obtained from the ongoing ImmuneRACE study (first 160 participants) and from about 1,300 subjects provided by 6 global collaborators. A de-identified subject ID, COVID-19 status, age in years and sex were almost always included in the sample metadata. Deeply sampled blood TCRbeta repertoires from subjects exposed to, actively infected with, or recovered from COVID-19 were included in the dataset.

Study-level results and caveats: How much clinical and demographic metadata was included differed by source and by participant, and the metadata was provided uncurated.

Participants in the prospective study were aged 18 to 89 years, lived in about two dozen United States geographic areas, and enrolled through a virtual design. In the prospective study, participants were assigned to cohorts based on the clinical history participants reported in a screening survey and a study questionnaire. In the prospective study, whole blood, serum and a nasopharyngeal or oropharyngeal swab were collected from each participant by mobile phlebotomists. Additional blood draws and questionnaires over an approximately two-month period could optionally be provided by prospective study participants. Before DNA extraction, blood samples from the prospective study were shipped at room temperature or frozen.

This clonotype was obtained from a woman aged 40 to 50 with acute COVID-19. The rearrangement joined TRBV29-1 to TRBJ1-3, with a tentative D gene TRBD1 over 6 matching bases. Sequenced sample: PBMCs or T cells enriched from blood (not recorded which). The encoded CDR3 is CSGKQGGRNTIYF. The DNA sequence reads TGCAGCGGCAAACAGGGTGGAAGAAACACCATATATTTT.